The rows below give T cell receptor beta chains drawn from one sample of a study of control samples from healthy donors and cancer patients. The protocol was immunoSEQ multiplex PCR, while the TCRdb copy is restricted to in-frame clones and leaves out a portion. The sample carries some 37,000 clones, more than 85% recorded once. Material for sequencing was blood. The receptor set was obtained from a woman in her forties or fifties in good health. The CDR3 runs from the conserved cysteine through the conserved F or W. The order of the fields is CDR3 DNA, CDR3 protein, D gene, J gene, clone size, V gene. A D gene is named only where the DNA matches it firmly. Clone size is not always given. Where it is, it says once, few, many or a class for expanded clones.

DNA: TGTGCCAGCAGCCACTCCGGGACCGGGGAGCTGTTTTTT; CDR3: CASSHSGTGELFF; D: -; J: TRBJ2-2; size: few; V: TRBV3-1/TRBV3-2
DNA: TGTGCCAGCAGCGTACTTGACAGGAACACTGAAGCTTTCTTT; CDR3: CASSVLDRNTEAFF; D: -; J: TRBJ1-1; size: -; V: TRBV9
DNA: TGTGCCAGCAGCTCTCAGGGTCTTCAAAGGAATGAGCAGTTCTTC; CDR3: CASSSQGLQRNEQFF; D: -; J: TRBJ2-1; size: once; V: TRBV7-3
DNA: TGCAGCGCGCAGGGAGCCTATGGCTACACCTTC; CDR3: CSAQGAYGYTF; D: -; J: TRBJ1-2; size: -; V: TRBV29-1
DNA: TGTGCCAGTAGTATCCGGGGTATGAACACTGAAGCTTTCTTT; CDR3: CASSIRGMNTEAFF; D: -; J: TRBJ1-1; size: few; V: TRBV19
DNA: TGTGCCACCAGTGTCCGGGCCACAGATACGCAGTATTTT; CDR3: CATSVRATDTQYF; D: -; J: TRBJ2-3; size: -; V: TRBV24-1
DNA: TGTGCCAGCAGCCTCCGGTCAACTCTAAGCTCCTACAATGAGCAGTTCTTC; CDR3: CASSLRSTLSSYNEQFF; D: -; J: TRBJ2-1; size: -; V: TRBV3-1/TRBV3-2
DNA: TGCGCCAGCAACCGACAGGGCCCTCAAGAGACCCAGTACTTC; CDR3: CASNRQGPQETQYF; D: TRBD1; J: TRBJ2-5; size: -; V: TRBV5-1
DNA: TGTGCCAGCAGACGACAGGGATTGATAGAACACACTGAAGCTTTCTTT; CDR3: CASRRQGLIEHTEAFF; D: TRBD1; J: TRBJ1-1; size: -; V: TRBV25-1
DNA: TGTGCCAGTAGTACCAACAGGGGGCCGAATGGCTACACCTTC; CDR3: CASSTNRGPNGYTF; D: TRBD1; J: TRBJ1-2; size: -; V: TRBV19
DNA: TGTGCCAGCAGGGGTCCCCCCCCAGGACAAGAGGGCTACACCTTC; CDR3: CASRGPPPGQEGYTF; D: -; J: TRBJ1-2; size: few; V: TRBV5-8
DNA: TGTGCCAGCTCGATGGGGCTAGCGGGTTACAATGAGCAGTTCTTC; CDR3: CASSMGLAGYNEQFF; D: TRBD2; J: TRBJ2-1; size: -; V: TRBV18
DNA: TGTGCCAGCAGGGGAGGGGGCCAAGAGACCCAGTACTTC; CDR3: CASRGGGQETQYF; D: -; J: TRBJ2-5; size: -; V: TRBV7-2
DNA: TGTGCCAGCAGCGCAAACCGGGACAGTTGGGGCAATCAGCCCCAGCATTTT; CDR3: CASSANRDSWGNQPQHF; D: TRBD1; J: TRBJ1-5; size: -; V: TRBV5-6
DNA: TGTGCCAGCAGCTCCCCCATCGAGACCCAGTACTTC; CDR3: CASSSPIETQYF; D: -; J: TRBJ2-5; size: -; V: TRBV11-3
DNA: TGTGCCAGCAGCGTAGAGGGTAGCGGGTCAGATACGCAGTATTTT; CDR3: CASSVEGSGSDTQYF; D: TRBD2; J: TRBJ2-3; size: -; V: TRBV9
DNA: TGTGCCAGCAGCTATGGGACGACGATTAATTCACCCCTCCACTTT; CDR3: CASSYGTTINSPLHF; D: -; J: TRBJ1-6; size: -; V: TRBV7-3
DNA: TGTGCCAGCAGCTTCCAGGGCGGTCAGCCCCAGCATTTT; CDR3: CASSFQGGQPQHF; D: -; J: TRBJ1-5; size: -; V: TRBV7-9
DNA: TGTGCCAGCAGTCCCGGCCCGCTAAGGAACGAGCAGTACTTC; CDR3: CASSPGPLRNEQYF; D: -; J: TRBJ2-7; size: -; V: TRBV25-1